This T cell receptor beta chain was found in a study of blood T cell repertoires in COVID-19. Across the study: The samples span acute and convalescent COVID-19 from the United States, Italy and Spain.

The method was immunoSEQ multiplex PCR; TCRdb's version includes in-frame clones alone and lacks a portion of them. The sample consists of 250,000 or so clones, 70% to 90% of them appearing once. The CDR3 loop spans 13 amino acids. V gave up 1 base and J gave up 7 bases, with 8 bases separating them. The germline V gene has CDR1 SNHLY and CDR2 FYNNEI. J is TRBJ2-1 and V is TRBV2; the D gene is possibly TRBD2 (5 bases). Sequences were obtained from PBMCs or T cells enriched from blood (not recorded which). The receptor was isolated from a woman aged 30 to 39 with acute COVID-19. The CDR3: CASSEETGNEQFF. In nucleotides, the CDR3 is TGTGCCAGCAGTGAAGAAACGGGGAATGAGCAGTTCTTC.